The rows below give T cell receptor beta chains drawn from one sample of a study of T cell responses to AZD1222 COVID-19 vaccine. Some clones are missing from TCRdb's copy, which holds only in-frame ones; the method was immunoSEQ multiplex PCR. Among approximately 150,000 clones, 88% were seen once, and the ten largest hold 4% to 5.5%. The starting material was peripheral blood, obtained 28 days after the second AZD1222 dose. The receptor source for this set is an adult who received the AZD1222 COVID-19 vaccine. CDR3s include the opening cysteine and the closing phenylalanine or tryptophan. The order of the fields is clone size, D gene, J gene, V gene, CDR3 protein, CDR3 DNA. The D gene is left open where the match is weak. For some rows the clone size is stated as once, few or many, or as a class when expanded; others skip it.

abundance: .
d_gene: .
j_gene: TRBJ1-1
v_gene: TRBV20-1
CDR3aa: CSAKRKVEAFF
CDR3nt: TGCAGTGCTAAAAGAAAAGTTGAAGCTTTCTTT

abundance: .
d_gene: .
j_gene: TRBJ1-1
v_gene: TRBV7-9
CDR3aa: CASSSRGAGNTEAFF
CDR3nt: TGTGCCAGCAGCTCGCGGGGAGCGGGAAACACTGAAGCTTTCTTT

abundance: .
d_gene: .
j_gene: TRBJ2-3
v_gene: TRBV5-1
CDR3aa: CASRGRETSTDTQYF
CDR3nt: TGCGCCAGCAGGGGTAGGGAAACTAGCACAGATACGCAGTATTTT

abundance: .
d_gene: .
j_gene: TRBJ1-1
v_gene: TRBV2
CDR3aa: CASSEQTNTEAFF
CDR3nt: TGTGCCAGCAGTGAACAGACGAACACTGAAGCTTTCTTT

abundance: .
d_gene: .
j_gene: TRBJ1-2
v_gene: TRBV5-6
CDR3aa: CASSFPRTVGGYTF
CDR3nt: TGTGCCAGCAGTTTCCCCAGGACAGTGGGTGGCTACACCTTC

abundance: .
d_gene: .
j_gene: TRBJ2-7
v_gene: TRBV6-1
CDR3aa: CASSEARYEQYF
CDR3nt: TGTGCCAGCAGTGAAGCTAGGTACGAGCAGTACTTC

abundance: .
d_gene: .
j_gene: TRBJ1-2
v_gene: TRBV4-3
CDR3aa: CASSQDWQGHYGYTF
CDR3nt: TGCGCCAGCAGCCAAGACTGGCAGGGACACTATGGCTACACCTTC

abundance: .
d_gene: TRBD1
j_gene: TRBJ1-1
v_gene: TRBV6-6
CDR3aa: CASSYSQGASEAFF
CDR3nt: TGTGCCAGCAGTTACTCACAGGGGGCGAGTGAAGCTTTCTTT

abundance: .
d_gene: .
j_gene: TRBJ1-6
v_gene: TRBV18
CDR3aa: CASSPPSGALGNSPLHF
CDR3nt: TGTGCCAGCTCACCACCGTCAGGGGCGCTGGGTAATTCACCCCTCCACTTT

abundance: .
d_gene: .
j_gene: TRBJ2-7
v_gene: TRBV5-1
CDR3aa: CASSLRAQKDYEQYF
CDR3nt: TGCGCCAGCAGCTTGAGGGCCCAGAAGGACTACGAGCAGTACTTC

abundance: .
d_gene: TRBD1
j_gene: TRBJ1-2
v_gene: TRBV3-1/TRBV3-2
CDR3aa: CASSPPRTGVRGYGYTF
CDR3nt: TGTGCCAGCAGCCCCCCGCGGACAGGGGTTAGAGGATATGGCTACACCTTC

abundance: .
d_gene: TRBD2
j_gene: TRBJ2-3
v_gene: TRBV15
CDR3aa: CATSRDSGGADTQYF
CDR3nt: TGTGCCACCAGCAGAGATAGCGGGGGGGCAGATACGCAGTATTTT

abundance: .
d_gene: .
j_gene: TRBJ2-1
v_gene: TRBV7-8
CDR3aa: CASSWGLIYNEQFF
CDR3nt: TGTGCCAGCAGCTGGGGACTCATTTACAATGAGCAGTTCTTC

abundance: .
d_gene: TRBD1
j_gene: TRBJ1-4
v_gene: TRBV29-1
CDR3aa: CSVGQGEEKLFF
CDR3nt: TGCAGCGTGGGACAGGGTGAGGAAAAACTGTTTTTT

abundance: .
d_gene: TRBD1
j_gene: TRBJ2-7
v_gene: TRBV7-8
CDR3aa: CASKLQGAANEQYF
CDR3nt: TGTGCCAGCAAACTACAGGGGGCGGCTAACGAGCAGTACTTC

abundance: .
d_gene: TRBD1
j_gene: TRBJ2-3
v_gene: TRBV7-8
CDR3aa: CASSPRRQGSTDTQYF
CDR3nt: TGTGCCAGCAGCCCACGAAGACAGGGAAGCACAGATACGCAGTATTTT

abundance: .
d_gene: TRBD1
j_gene: TRBJ1-2
v_gene: TRBV4-1
CDR3aa: CASSPMTGGYGYTF
CDR3nt: TGCGCCAGCAGCCCAATGACAGGGGGCTATGGCTACACCTTC

abundance: .
d_gene: .
j_gene: TRBJ2-7
v_gene: TRBV4-2
CDR3aa: CASSLRGGGFPYEQYF
CDR3nt: TGTGCCAGCAGCCTTCGGGGAGGGGGCTTTCCCTACGAGCAGTACTTC

abundance: .
d_gene: .
j_gene: TRBJ2-3
v_gene: TRBV19
CDR3aa: CASSIGGRDTQYF
CDR3nt: TGTGCCAGTAGTATAGGGGGGAGGGATACGCAGTATTTT

abundance: once
d_gene: .
j_gene: TRBJ1-6
v_gene: TRBV30
CDR3aa: CAWSLVGGYSPLHF
CDR3nt: TGTGCCTGGAGTCTTGTAGGAGGATATTCACCCCTCCACTTT

abundance: .
d_gene: .
j_gene: TRBJ1-1
v_gene: TRBV6-5
CDR3aa: CASSIRGTEAFF
CDR3nt: TGTGCCAGCAGTATACGGGGGACTGAAGCTTTCTTT

abundance: .
d_gene: .
j_gene: TRBJ1-2
v_gene: TRBV6-6
CDR3aa: CATLFGKGRGGYTF
CDR3nt: TGTGCCACCTTGTTCGGGAAGGGGCGCGGGGGCTACACCTTC

abundance: once
d_gene: .
j_gene: TRBJ2-5
v_gene: TRBV6-5
CDR3aa: CASSSASTEETQYF
CDR3nt: TGTGCCAGCAGTTCGGCGTCAACCGAAGAGACCCAGTACTTC

abundance: .
d_gene: .
j_gene: TRBJ1-2
v_gene: TRBV18
CDR3aa: CASSPPARQAFTF
CDR3nt: TGTGCCAGCTCACCACCGGCCCGGCAGGCTTTCACCTTC

abundance: .
d_gene: .
j_gene: TRBJ2-5
v_gene: TRBV13
CDR3aa: CASSSGVETQYF
CDR3nt: TGTGCCAGCAGCTCGGGAGTCGAGACCCAGTACTTC

abundance: .
d_gene: .
j_gene: TRBJ2-2
v_gene: TRBV5-1
CDR3aa: CASSPQNTGELFF
CDR3nt: TGCGCCAGCAGCCCTCAGAACACCGGGGAGCTGTTTTTT

abundance: .
d_gene: .
j_gene: TRBJ2-5
v_gene: TRBV7-3
CDR3aa: CASSLIQGETQYF
CDR3nt: TGTGCCAGCAGCTTGATTCAGGGTGAGACCCAGTACTTC

abundance: once
d_gene: .
j_gene: TRBJ1-4
v_gene: TRBV4-3
CDR3aa: CASSQDLNRAANEKLFF
CDR3nt: TGCGCCAGCAGCCAAGATCTTAACCGGGCCGCTAATGAAAAACTGTTTTTT

abundance: .
d_gene: .
j_gene: TRBJ1-2
v_gene: TRBV20-1
CDR3aa: CSASNYGYTF
CDR3nt: TGCAGTGCGTCTAACTATGGCTACACCTTC

abundance: .
d_gene: .
j_gene: TRBJ1-2
v_gene: TRBV5-4
CDR3aa: CASSLRRGFGYGYTF
CDR3nt: TGTGCCAGCAGCCTTAGAAGGGGGTTCGGCTATGGCTACACCTTC

abundance: .
d_gene: TRBD1
j_gene: TRBJ1-1
v_gene: TRBV7-3
CDR3aa: CASSTRQGKTEAFF
CDR3nt: TGTGCCAGCAGCACCCGACAGGGGAAAACTGAAGCTTTCTTT

abundance: .
d_gene: TRBD1
j_gene: TRBJ1-2
v_gene: TRBV27
CDR3aa: CASSLGQGAFSGYTF
CDR3nt: TGTGCCAGCAGTTTAGGACAGGGGGCGTTTAGTGGCTACACCTTC

abundance: .
d_gene: .
j_gene: TRBJ2-7
v_gene: TRBV21-1
CDR3aa: CASSKERDEQYF
CDR3nt: TGTGCCAGCAGCAAGGAGAGGGACGAGCAGTACTTC

abundance: .
d_gene: TRBD2
j_gene: TRBJ2-1
v_gene: TRBV19
CDR3aa: CASTASGASSYNEQFF
CDR3nt: TGTGCCAGTACCGCTAGCGGGGCGAGCTCCTACAATGAGCAGTTCTTC

abundance: .
d_gene: .
j_gene: TRBJ2-3
v_gene: TRBV4-1
CDR3aa: CASSPARDTQYF
CDR3nt: TGCGCCAGCAGCCCCGCCCGGGATACGCAGTATTTT

abundance: .
d_gene: .
j_gene: TRBJ1-6
v_gene: TRBV27
CDR3aa: CASSPLSITPLHF
CDR3nt: TGTGCCAGCAGTCCTCTTTCGATAACACCCCTCCACTTT

abundance: .
d_gene: TRBD2
j_gene: TRBJ2-7
v_gene: TRBV19
CDR3aa: CASSMVVAGMYEQYF
CDR3nt: TGTGCCAGTAGTATGGTTGTAGCGGGGATGTACGAGCAGTACTTC

abundance: .
d_gene: TRBD1
j_gene: TRBJ1-5
v_gene: TRBV18
CDR3aa: CASSPLASTGGTQPQHF
CDR3nt: TGTGCCAGCTCACCACTAGCTTCGACAGGGGGGACTCAGCCCCAGCATTTT

abundance: .
d_gene: .
j_gene: TRBJ1-6
v_gene: TRBV30
CDR3aa: CAWTPLAEGSYNSPLHF
CDR3nt: TGTGCCTGGACTCCCCTGGCCGAGGGGTCCTATAATTCACCCCTCCACTTT

abundance: .
d_gene: TRBD1
j_gene: TRBJ1-4
v_gene: TRBV15
CDR3aa: CATSTGGSLEKLFF
CDR3nt: TGTGCCACCAGCACAGGGGGCAGTCTTGAAAAACTGTTTTTT

abundance: .
d_gene: .
j_gene: TRBJ1-1
v_gene: TRBV12-3/TRBV12-4
CDR3aa: CASSFLSTEAFF
CDR3nt: TGTGCCAGCAGTTTTTTAAGCACTGAAGCTTTCTTT

abundance: .
d_gene: .
j_gene: TRBJ1-2
v_gene: TRBV7-2
CDR3aa: CASSLRDGPYGYTF
CDR3nt: TGTGCCAGCAGCCTTCGGGACGGCCCCTATGGCTACACCTTC

abundance: .
d_gene: .
j_gene: TRBJ1-1
v_gene: TRBV6-5
CDR3aa: CASSWGREAFF
CDR3nt: TGTGCCAGCAGTTGGGGCAGGGAAGCTTTCTTT

abundance: .
d_gene: .
j_gene: TRBJ2-7
v_gene: TRBV30
CDR3aa: CAWSSDRPYEQYF
CDR3nt: TGTGCCTGGAGTTCTGACAGACCCTACGAGCAGTACTTC

abundance: .
d_gene: TRBD1
j_gene: TRBJ1-2
v_gene: TRBV5-4
CDR3aa: CASTMVEGQALGGYTF
CDR3nt: TGTGCCAGCACCATGGTGGAGGGACAGGCGTTGGGCGGCTACACCTTC